Sequencing of this T cell receptor beta chain was carried out in a study of cytomegalovirus exposure and HLA in healthy donors. At the level of the study: The use of the same platform for the 100 to 150 validation repertoires and the approximately 670 first-cohort repertoires was reported by a later analysis.

General study points: The classifier reportedly diagnosed cytomegalovirus status with high specificity and sensitivity. Subsequent analysis showed first-cohort TCR clusters tending to co-occur in roughly 130 validation repertoires.

Remarks on this clone: Its target is unknown.

TCRdb's table, derived via immunoSEQ multiplex PCR, lists solely in-frame clones and lacks some. The data contain approximately 140,000 clones, about 90% of them seen just once; the ten biggest clones take up almost 8%. Germline V lookup: CDR1 MDHEN, CDR2 SYDVKM. The CDR3 has 13 residues. Trimming at V came to 10 bases and at J to 2 bases, leaving 3 bases not matched to a gene. The chain joins TRBV28 to TRBJ2-7; 12 bases match TRBD2. The receptor was derived from a woman aged 18-30 years in good health and CMV-seropositive. Source material: PBMCs. The CDR3, as DNA: TGTGCCACCGGACTAGCGGGACCCTACGAGCAGTACTTC. Its protein product is CATGLAGPYEQYF.